This entry lists 6 T cell receptor beta chains sequenced from one sample in a study of T cell responses to AZD1222 COVID-19 vaccine. Assay used: immunoSEQ multiplex PCR; TCRdb lists only in-frame clones, some missing. Found here are over 110,000 clones, 92% of them singletons; the top ten hold 9% to 9.5%. Source: peripheral blood, taken 28 days after the second AZD1222 dose. The receptors shown here come from an adult who received the AZD1222 COVID-19 vaccine.

The gene calls are TRBV6-1 and TRBJ1-2; possible D gene TRBD1, 5 bases. Germline lookup yields CDR1 MNHNS and CDR2 SASEGT. The CDR3 spans 13 residues. V was clipped by 3 bases and J by 8 bases, with 13 bases between them. The CDR3 nucleotides are TGTGCCAGCAGTGAGACAGAGGTTCGGGGCTACACCTTC. This sequence encodes CASSETEVRGYTF.

The gene calls are TRBV28 and TRBJ1-2; D is unclear. In germline, CDR1 is MDHEN, CDR2 SYDVKM. This CDR3 contains 17 residues. Trimming cost V 5 bases and J 2 bases, with 21 bases left between them. In DNA, the CDR3 is TGTGCCAGCAGTCCCCGCGGGCGCCTAGGCGGAAACTATGGCTACACCTTC. Translation gives CASSPRGRLGGNYGYTF.

The gene calls are TRBV3-1 (or the pseudogene TRBV3-2) and TRBJ2-1; no clear D. The CDR3 totals 13 residues. The V gene lost 5 bases and the J gene lost 7 bases, with 12 bases spanning the gap. Germline CDR1 LGHDT, CDR2 YNNKEL (reference sequence). As DNA, the CDR3 is TGTGCCAGCAGCTCACGGACGGTAAATGAGCAGTTCTTC. This encodes CASSSRTVNEQFF.

Only one count was recorded for this clone. This sequence joins TRBV7-9 and TRBJ1-3, with D perhaps TRBD1 (6 bases). Germline-derived CDR1 and CDR2 are SEHNR and FQNEAQ (reference sequence). The CDR3 runs 13 residues. Trimming removed 6 bases from V and 4 bases from J, with 10 bases in between. The CDR3 coding sequence is TGTGCCAGCAGTCAACAGGGAGGAAACACCATATATTTT. It yields the protein CASSQQGGNTIYF.

The CDR3 nucleotides read TGTGCCAGCAGCGCGGGGTGGACAGGTGGCTACACCTTC. Its protein product is CASSAGWTGGYTF. The genes are TRBV11-2 and TRBJ1-2; 7 bases are a match to TRBD1. V was clipped by 5 bases and J by 7 bases; unmatched bases: 7. The V gene's germline CDR1 is SGHAT and CDR2 FQNNGV. This CDR3 comprises 13 residues.

About this clone itself: The identical CDR3 is also encoded by other nucleotide sequences in the sample. The J gene is TRBJ1-1, the V gene TRBV6-2 or TRBV6-3; no definite D call. V was trimmed by 5 bases and J by 5 bases, leaving 6 bases between them. The germline V gene has CDR1 MNHEY and CDR2 SVGEGT. The CDR3 totals 11 residues. Written as DNA, the CDR3 is TGTGCCAGCAGTCTTGGGACTGAAGCTTTCTTT. Amino acid sequence: CASSLGTEAFF.